The 19 T cell receptor beta chains in this list originate from one sample, sequenced in a study of cytomegalovirus exposure and HLA in healthy donors. PCR employed 60 Vbeta and 13 Jbeta primers. TCRdb's copy holds only in-frame clones and misses some; the assay was immunoSEQ multiplex PCR. The sample has some 130,000 clones; about two thirds are singletons. Material: PBMCs. The receptors derive from a middle-aged man in good health and CMV-seropositive.

A few counts support this clone. The chain uses TRBV5-1 and TRBJ1-1; TRBD1 is a possible D gene (5 bases). Between the trimmed V and J ends, which lost 1 base and 0 bases, there was a span of 16 bases. The germline V gene has CDR1 SGHRS and CDR2 YFSETQ. CDR3 length: 17 amino acids. CDR3 bases: TGCGCCAGCAGCTTGTCGGGACTTACCCGCATGAACACTGAAGCTTTCTTT. Residues: CASSLSGLTRMNTEAFF.

The genes are TRBV4-1 and TRBJ2-7; the match to TRBD1 covers 10 bases. Germline assignment: CDR1 MGHRA and CDR2 YSYEKL. There are 14 residues in the CDR3. Losses at the gene ends were 4 bases for V and 4 bases for J; bases not matched to a gene: 4. CDR3 bases: TGCGCCAGCAGCCCCGGACAGGGGGAGTACGAGCAGTACTTC. It specifies CASSPGQGEYEQYF.

The V and J genes are TRBV10-3 and TRBJ2-7; 8 nucleotides agree with TRBD1. After removal of 8 bases from V and 2 bases from J, the junction contained 5 bases not matched to a gene. This CDR3 spans 13 amino acids. Per germline, CDR1 ENHRY and CDR2 SYGVKD. For the CDR3, the DNA is TGTGCCATCTCGACAGGGGTCCCCTACGAGCAGTACTTC. Its protein product is CAISTGVPYEQYF.

This clone appeared a few times. The chain carries TRBV5-6 and TRBJ1-2; 9 bases are shared with TRBD1. Germline lookup yields CDR1 SGHDT and CDR2 YYEEEE. This CDR3 is built from 16 residues. V dropped 3 bases and J dropped 4; count of bases not matched to a gene: 10. The CDR3 spells CASSSVTGQGIYGYTF. CDR3 coding DNA: TGTGCCAGCAGCTCAGTCACCGGACAGGGGATCTATGGCTACACCTTC.

V and J are TRBV18 and TRBJ2-7, with a tentative D call TRBD2 (5 bases). The V end was cut by 5 bases, the J end by 6 bases, with 20 bases between. Germline CDR1 reads KGHSH; CDR2 reads LQKENI. This CDR3 has 15 amino acids. This CDR3 is CASSFGDTPGIEQYF. The CDR3 bases are TGTGCCAGCTCATTCGGGGATACCCCCGGTATCGAGCAGTACTTC.

The DNA of the CDR3 is TGTGCCAGCAGCTTGTGGGGGGGGCCTATCAATGAGCAGTTCTTC. It codes for CASSLWGGPINEQFF. This sequence joins TRBV5-4 and TRBJ2-1; weak D call: TRBD2 (7 bases). The CDR3 covers 15 residues. Germline V gives CDR1 SGHNT, CDR2 YYREEE (reference sequence). Trimming left V 1 base short and J 6 bases short, with 14 bases between.

The chain couples TRBV19 to TRBJ2-6, with 7 positions matching TRBD1. The germline gives CDR1 LNHDA, CDR2 SQIVND (reference sequence). V lost 8 bases and J lost 2; bases outside the gene matches: 6. The CDR3 covers 15 residues. CDR3 in DNA: TGTGCCAGTCAATTACAGGGGACTGGGGCCAACGTCCTGACTTTC. Its protein product is CASQLQGTGANVLTF.

The chain employs TRBV28 and TRBJ1-2; 8 nucleotides match TRBD1. Germline values: CDR1 MDHEN, CDR2 SYDVKM. Trimming took 8 bases from V and 10 from J; bases not matched to a gene: 15. This CDR3 is 14 amino acids long. This chain's CDR3 is CASFRSGQGKDYTF. The CDR3 bases are TGTGCCAGCTTCCGGAGCGGACAGGGTAAGGACTACACCTTC.

As DNA, the CDR3 is TGTGCCAGCAGTTTGAGGACACCTTCTTACAATGAGCAGTTCTTC. It is translated as CASSLRTPSYNEQFF. The J gene is TRBJ2-1, the V gene TRBV27; D might be TRBD1 (5 bases). V was clipped by 3 bases and J by 4 bases, with 13 bases between them. CDR3 length equals 15 residues. Germline V CDR1 and CDR2: MNHEY, SMNVEV (reference sequence).

The chain combines TRBV7-6 with TRBJ2-1; TRBD2 is a possible D gene (5 bases). V lost 5 bases, J lost 6 bases, and 14 bases lay in between. The germline V gene encodes CDR1 SGHVS and CDR2 FNYEAQ. CDR3 length: 14 residues. The CDR3 region is CASSPREAANEQFF. The CDR3 DNA is TGTGCCAGCAGCCCTCGTGAAGCGGCCAATGAGCAGTTCTTC.

V and J are TRBV6-1 and TRBJ1-4, with 10 bases matching TRBD1. Germline V gives CDR1 MNHNS, CDR2 SASEGT. The CDR3 consists of 15 residues. The V and J ends lost 4 bases and 7 bases, in that order; junction bases with no gene match: 6. The CDR3 bases are TGTGCCAGCAGTGCTGCCGGGACAGGGGCTGAAAAACTGTTTTTT. Its protein is CASSAAGTGAEKLFF.

The chain links TRBV7-9 to TRBJ2-5; 9 bases are shared with TRBD1. J was trimmed by 1 base and V by 0 bases; bases with no gene match: 3. There are 16 residues in the CDR3. CDR1 and CDR2 (germline): SEHNR, FQNEAQ (reference sequence). The CDR3 loop is CASSLALGQGQETQYF. The CDR3 DNA reads TGTGCCAGCAGCTTAGCGTTGGGACAGGGCCAAGAGACCCAGTACTTC.

This clone was counted between two and nine times. Other DNA sequences in this sample translate to the same CDR3. This chain joins TRBV29-1 and TRBJ2-1; 7 nucleotides line up with TRBD1. Germline CDR1 is SQVTM and CDR2 is ANQGSEA. The CDR3 runs to 15 residues. V lost 7 bases, J lost 0 bases, and 9 bases stayed unmatched. The CDR3 DNA follows: TGCAGCGCCCGGGACAGACCTAGCTCCTACAATGAGCAGTTCTTC. This gives the protein CSARDRPSSYNEQFF.

This clone has a count of ten or more. This chain's CDR3 is CASSQQGFSYEQYF. CDR3 sequence (DNA): TGTGCCAGCAGTCAACAGGGTTTCTCCTACGAGCAGTACTTC. This chain joins TRBV6-5 and TRBJ2-7; D might be TRBD1 (6 bases). V was cut by 5 bases and J by 0 bases, with 11 bases left in between. The CDR3 runs to 14 residues. The germline V gene has CDR1 MNHEY and CDR2 SVGAGI.

The chain uses TRBV6-5 and TRBJ2-5; the match to TRBD1 covers 10 bases. Looked up from germline, CDR1 is MNHEY and CDR2 is SVGAGI. J lost 5 bases, V lost 4 bases, and 7 bases had no gene match. The CDR3 extends over 15 amino acids. CDR3 amino acids: CASSSDRGPLETQYF. DNA for the CDR3: TGTGCCAGCAGTTCAGACAGGGGGCCTTTGGAGACCCAGTACTTC.

The chain joins TRBV10-3 to TRBJ2-1, with 8 bases that match TRBD2. The CDR3 is 14 residues long. The V and J ends lost 5 bases and 8 bases, in that order; junction bases with no gene match: 8. Germline values: CDR1 ENHRY, CDR2 SYGVKD. The CDR3 spells CAISSGGTQYEQFF. CDR3 sequence (DNA): TGTGCCATCAGTTCGGGGGGGACGCAATATGAGCAGTTCTTC.

The V call is TRBV6-1, the J call TRBJ1-2, with 7 bases that match TRBD1. The V gene's germline CDR1 is MNHNS and CDR2 SASEGT. The V and J ends lost 2 bases and 0 bases, in that order; junction bases with no gene match: 3. The CDR3 contains 15 residues. CDR3 nucleotide sequence: TGTGCCAGCAGTGAAATCAGGGGGGCTAACTATGGCTACACCTTC. Amino acids: CASSEIRGANYGYTF.

The V call is TRBV6-5, the J call TRBJ1-3; D is uncertain. V shed 6 bases and J shed 4 bases, with 10 bases lying between them. The CDR3 covers 13 residues. Germline V gene sequence: CDR1 MNHEY, CDR2 SVGAGI. The CDR3 protein is CASREVKGNTIYF. The DNA of the CDR3 is TGTGCCAGCAGAGAGGTTAAGGGAAACACCATATATTTT.

This clone was counted once. The chain joins TRBV5-6 to TRBJ2-6; weak D call: TRBD1 (6 bases). Germline V lookup: CDR1 SGHDT, CDR2 YYEEEE. The V and J ends lost 4 bases and 2 bases respectively, with 22 bases between them. The CDR3 runs 19 residues. The CDR3 spells CASSPLTGPSRAGANVLTF. DNA for the CDR3: TGTGCCAGCAGCCCCCTGACAGGACCCTCTAGGGCTGGGGCCAACGTCCTGACTTTC.